This T cell receptor (beta chain) emerged from a study of neurological immune-mediated disorders. A 10-nucleotide random UMI tagged transcripts in template-switch 5'RACE cDNA synthesis. TCRdb reprocessed the 5' RACE reads via MiXCR and lists one record per CDR3 protein. The data show approximately 28,000 distinct CDR3 sequences, about an eighth seen once. Specified time point: technical triplicate 2. This clonotype was seen ten or more times. The V gene lost 0 bases and the J gene lost 7 bases, with 10 bases spanning the gap. This CDR3 is built from 14 residues. Per germline, CDR1 SGHTA and CDR2 FQGNSA.

Source material: CD4+ T cells from blood. The receptor's source is a female donor with HTLV-1-associated myelopathy (HAM/TSP). The V gene is TRBV7-2, the J gene TRBJ2-1; D is unresolved. DNA for the CDR3: TGTGCCAGCAGCTTAGCGGGGTTAGGGAATGAGCAGTTCTTC. Residues: CASSLAGLGNEQFF. Variable domain in full (rest from reference TRBV7-2 and TRBJ2-1): GAGVSQSPSNKVTEKGKDVELRCDPISGHTALYWYRQSLGQGLEFLIYFQGNSAPDKSGLPSDRFSAERTGGSVSTLTIQRTQQEDSAVYLCASSLAGLGNEQFFGPGTRLTVL.